This T cell receptor (beta chain) was recorded in a study of T cells after yellow fever vaccination. It was through 5'RACE template switching that TCR cDNA was made, with a universal primer site and UMIs added. Each CDR3 protein is one row after TCRdb ran MiXCR on the 5' RACE reads. The sample holds 250,000 to 400,000 distinct CDR3 sequences, 3.5% to 5% seen once. This CDR3 spans 15 amino acids. V lost 4 bases to trimming and J lost 0 bases, with 9 bases between them. Germline V gene data show CDR1 as SGHTA and CDR2 as FQGTGA. Study results and limitations: Post-booster reappearance was seen for most primary-vaccination clones (about 95% CD4, around 89% CD8).

Regarding this clonotype: What it binds is not known.

The source material was PBMCs, sampled 15 days after the yellow fever booster vaccination. V usage is TRBV7-3 and J usage is TRBJ2-2, with D hard to call. The sequence was obtained from a man younger than 35 who received the YFV17D yellow fever vaccine. CDR3 residues: CASSSRKANTGELFF. For the CDR3, the DNA is TGTGCCAGCAGCTCTCGAAAGGCGAACACCGGGGAGCTGTTTTTT.